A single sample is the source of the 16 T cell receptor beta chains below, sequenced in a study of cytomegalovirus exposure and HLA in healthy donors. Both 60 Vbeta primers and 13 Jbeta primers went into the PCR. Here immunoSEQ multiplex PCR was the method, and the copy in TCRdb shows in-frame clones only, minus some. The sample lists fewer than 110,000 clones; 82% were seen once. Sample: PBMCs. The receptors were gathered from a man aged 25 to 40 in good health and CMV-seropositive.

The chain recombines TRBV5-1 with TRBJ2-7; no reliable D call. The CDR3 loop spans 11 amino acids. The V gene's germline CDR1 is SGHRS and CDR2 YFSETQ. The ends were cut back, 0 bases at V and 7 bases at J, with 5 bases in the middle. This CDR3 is CASSLEEEQYF. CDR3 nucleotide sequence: TGCGCCAGCAGCTTGGAAGAGGAGCAGTACTTC.

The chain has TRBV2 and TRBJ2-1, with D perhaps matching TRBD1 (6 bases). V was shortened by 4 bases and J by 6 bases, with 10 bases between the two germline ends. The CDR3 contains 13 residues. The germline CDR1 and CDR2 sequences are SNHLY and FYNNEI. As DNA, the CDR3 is TGTGCCAGCAGTGGGACAGTCTCCAATGAGCAGTTCTTC. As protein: CASSGTVSNEQFF.

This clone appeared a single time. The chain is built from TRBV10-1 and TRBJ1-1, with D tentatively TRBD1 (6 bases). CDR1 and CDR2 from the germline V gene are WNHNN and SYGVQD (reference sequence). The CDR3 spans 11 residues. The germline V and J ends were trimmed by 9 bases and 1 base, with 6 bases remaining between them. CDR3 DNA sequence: TGCGCCAGGGGACAGAACACTGAAGCTTTCTTT. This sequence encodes CARGQNTEAFF.

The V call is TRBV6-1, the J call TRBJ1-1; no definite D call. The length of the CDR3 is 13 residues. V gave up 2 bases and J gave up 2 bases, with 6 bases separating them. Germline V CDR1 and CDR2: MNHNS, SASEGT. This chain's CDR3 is CASSELLNTEAFF. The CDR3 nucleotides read TGTGCCAGCAGTGAACTGTTAAACACTGAAGCTTTCTTT.

Here the CDR3 reads CASSGGTSGGIQETQYF. The CDR3 region has the DNA TGTGCCAGCAGTGGAGGGACTAGCGGGGGGATCCAAGAGACCCAGTACTTC. The V gene is TRBV27, the J gene TRBJ2-5; 15 bases fit TRBD2. This CDR3 contains 17 residues. CDR1 is MNHEY, CDR2 SMNVEV, per germline (reference sequence). V lost 5 bases to trimming and J lost 1 base; unmatched junction nucleotides: 5.

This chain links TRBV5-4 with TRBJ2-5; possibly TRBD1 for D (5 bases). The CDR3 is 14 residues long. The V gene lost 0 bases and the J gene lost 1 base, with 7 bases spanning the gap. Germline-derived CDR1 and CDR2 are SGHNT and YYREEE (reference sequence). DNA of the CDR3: TGTGCCAGCAGCTTGGACAGGCTCCAAGAGACCCAGTACTTC. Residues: CASSLDRLQETQYF.

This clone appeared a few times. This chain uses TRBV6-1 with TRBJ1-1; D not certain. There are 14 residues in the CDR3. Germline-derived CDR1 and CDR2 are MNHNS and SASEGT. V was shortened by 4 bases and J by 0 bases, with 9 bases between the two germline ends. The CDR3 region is CASSVAVMNTEAFF. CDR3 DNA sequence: TGTGCCAGCAGTGTCGCAGTAATGAACACTGAAGCTTTCTTT.

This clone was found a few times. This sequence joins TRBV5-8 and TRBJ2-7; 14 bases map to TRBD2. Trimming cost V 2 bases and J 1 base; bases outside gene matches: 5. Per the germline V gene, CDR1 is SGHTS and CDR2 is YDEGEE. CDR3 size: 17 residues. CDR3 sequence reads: CASSLGTSGGSSYEQYF. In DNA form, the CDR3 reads TGTGCCAGCAGCTTAGGGACTAGCGGGGGCTCATCCTACGAGCAGTACTTC.

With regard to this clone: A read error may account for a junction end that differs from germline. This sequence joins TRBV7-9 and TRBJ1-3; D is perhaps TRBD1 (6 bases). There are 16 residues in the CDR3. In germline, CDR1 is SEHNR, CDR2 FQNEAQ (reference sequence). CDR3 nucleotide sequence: TGTTCCAGCAGCTTCCAGGGGCCCAGCTCTGGAAACACCATATATTTT. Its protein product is CSSSFQGPSSGNTIYF.

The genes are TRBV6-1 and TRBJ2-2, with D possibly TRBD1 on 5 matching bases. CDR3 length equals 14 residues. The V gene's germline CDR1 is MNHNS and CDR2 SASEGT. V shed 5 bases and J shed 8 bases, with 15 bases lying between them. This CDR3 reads CASSFRREPGELFF. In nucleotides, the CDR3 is TGTGCCAGCAGTTTTCGCAGGGAACCGGGGGAGCTGTTTTTT.

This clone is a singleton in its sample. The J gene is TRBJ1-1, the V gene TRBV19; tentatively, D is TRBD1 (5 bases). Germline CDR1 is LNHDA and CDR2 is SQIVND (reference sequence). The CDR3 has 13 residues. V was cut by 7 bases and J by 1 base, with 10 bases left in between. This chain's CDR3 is CASNHRRNTEAFF. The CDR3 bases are TGTGCCAGTAATCACAGGAGGAACACTGAAGCTTTCTTT.

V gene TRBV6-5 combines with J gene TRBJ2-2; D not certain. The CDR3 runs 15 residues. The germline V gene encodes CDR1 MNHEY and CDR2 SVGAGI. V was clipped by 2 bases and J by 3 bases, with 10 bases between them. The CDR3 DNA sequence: TGTGCCAGCAGTTACGAACGGAGCTACACCGGGGAGCTGTTTTTT. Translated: CASSYERSYTGELFF.

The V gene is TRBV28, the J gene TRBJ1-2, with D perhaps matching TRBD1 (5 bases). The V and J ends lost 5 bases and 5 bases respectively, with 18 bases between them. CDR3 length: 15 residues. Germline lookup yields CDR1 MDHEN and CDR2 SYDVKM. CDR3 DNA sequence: TGTGCCAGCAGTAACGCCGGGGGGTCGAATTATGGCTACACCTTC. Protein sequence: CASSNAGGSNYGYTF.

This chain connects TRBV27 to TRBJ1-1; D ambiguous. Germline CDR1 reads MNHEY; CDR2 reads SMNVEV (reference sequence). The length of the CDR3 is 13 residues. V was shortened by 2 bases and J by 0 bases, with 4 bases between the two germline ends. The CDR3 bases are TGTGCCAGCAGTTTAGTCATGAACACTGAAGCTTTCTTT. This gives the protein CASSLVMNTEAFF.

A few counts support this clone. The chain's CDR3 is CATRAGPSTDTQYF. CDR3 DNA sequence: TGTGCCACGAGAGCGGGGCCAAGCACAGATACGCAGTATTTT. This rearrangement joins TRBV15 to TRBJ2-3; 7 nucleotides align to TRBD2. The germline CDR1 and CDR2 sequences are LNHNV and YYDKDF (reference sequence). V was pared by 9 bases and J by 0 bases, with 6 bases of the junction left unmatched. The CDR3 consists of 14 residues.

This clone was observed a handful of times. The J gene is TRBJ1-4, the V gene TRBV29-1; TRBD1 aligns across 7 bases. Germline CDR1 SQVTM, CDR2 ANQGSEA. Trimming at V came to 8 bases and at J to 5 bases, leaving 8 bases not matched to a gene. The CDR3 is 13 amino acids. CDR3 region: CSTTGTENEKLFF. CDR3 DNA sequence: TGCAGCACCACCGGGACAGAAAATGAAAAACTGTTTTTT.